The clone carrying this T cell receptor beta chain was recorded once. Its antigen is as yet unknown. TCRdb's table, derived via immunoSEQ multiplex PCR, lists solely in-frame clones and lacks some. Counted here are approximately 85,000 clones, approximately 92% occurring once; the ten biggest clones make up around 1.1%. The sample belongs to a study of graft-versus-host responses after intestinal transplantation. Looking at the study overall: Each of the recipients got a multivisceral, liver-intestinal, or isolated intestinal transplant.

Germline V lookup: CDR1 SGHVS, CDR2 FQNEAQ. The length of the CDR3 is 13 residues. V shed 3 bases and J shed 4 bases, with 9 bases lying between them. Notes on the study in general: Recipient marrow showed GvH clones, some seen first in ileum or blood. Circulating GvH clones peaking coincided with falling HvG clones soon after transplant. The presence of high graft-versus-host to host-versus-graft clonal ratios in allografts characterized patients with graft-donor T cell macrochimerism.

The sequences come from unstimulated CD8+ T cells sorted from spleen or lymph node cells, collected before transplant. This chain uses TRBV7-8 with TRBJ1-1; D remains unclear. The receptor was derived from a human donor who was the organ donor for an intestinal transplant. DNA of the CDR3: TGTGCCAGCAGCTTTGTTGAGGGCACTGAAGCTTTCTTT. It translates to CASSFVEGTEAFF.